A single sample gave rise to the 25 T cell receptor beta chains below, sequenced in a study of T cells in Graves' hyperthyroidism and ophthalmopathy. Amplified TCR beta CDR3 regions derived from RNA transcripts. HTBI primers were the set used in a first-round RT-PCR of the TCR CDR3. TCRdb ran MiXCR on the multiplex PCR reads and lists one entry per CDR3 protein. The table has about 600,000 distinct CDR3 sequences, around 14% seen once; the top ten hold around 7%. Sequencing was carried out using blood. These receptor sequences come from a woman aged 18-29 years with Graves' ophthalmopathy.

This clonotype was seen only a few times. The chain joins TRBV2 to TRBJ2-7, with D hard to call. This CDR3 region has 11 residues. Trimming stripped 6 bases from V and 2 bases from J, with 5 bases between. Germline CDR1 and CDR2: SNHLY and FYNNEI. In DNA form, the CDR3 reads TGTGCCAGCAGAGAAACCTACGAGCAGTACTTC. This gives the protein CASRETYEQYF. The whole variable domain, remainder taken from reference TRBV2 and TRBJ2-7, is EPEVTQTPSHQVTQMGQEVILRCVPISNHLYFYWYRQILGQKVEFLVSFYNNEISEKSEIFDDQFSVERPDGSNFTLKIRSTKLEDSAMYFCASRETYEQYFGPGTRLTVT.

This clonotype was observed at least ten times. The V gene is TRBV28, the J gene TRBJ2-7; TRBD2 aligns across 10 bases. CDR3 size: 17 residues. Unmatched junction bases numbered 11, after V lost 3 bases and J lost 3 bases. CDR1 is MDHEN, CDR2 SYDVKM, per germline. For the CDR3, the DNA is TGTGCCAGCAGTTTTGGACTAGCGGTACCAAAATACTACGAGCAGTACTTC. Amino acids: CASSFGLAVPKYYEQYF. Together with reference TRBV28 and TRBJ2-7, the CDR3 gives the full variable domain: DVKVTQSSRYLVKRTGEKVFLECVQDMDHENMFWYRQDPGLGLRLIYFSYDVKMKEKGDIPEGYSVSREKKERFSLILESASTNQTSMYLCASSFGLAVPKYYEQYFGPGTRLTVT.

The sample holds a few counts of this clonotype. The chain recombines TRBV13 with TRBJ2-7; D is undetermined. Trimming stripped 0 bases from V and 0 bases from J, with 18 bases between. The CDR3 is 18 residues long. The germline gives CDR1 PRHDT, CDR2 FYEKMQ (reference sequence). The CDR3 bases are TGTGCCAGCAGCTTAGGCCCTCCTACAAGGACCCACTCCTACGAGCAGTACTTC. Residues: CASSLGPPTRTHSYEQYF.

This clonotype has ten or more counts. This sequence joins TRBV11-3 and TRBJ2-7; the D gene is possibly TRBD1 (6 bases). The CDR3 loop spans 15 amino acids. Germline-derived CDR1 and CDR2 are SGHNT and YENEEA. V shed 2 bases and J shed 6 bases, with 17 bases lying between them. CDR3 sequence reads: CASSLTPDSYSEQYF. The CDR3 nucleotides are TGTGCCAGCAGCTTAACCCCGGACAGTTACTCCGAGCAGTACTTC. Drawing the rest from reference TRBV11-3 and TRBJ2-7, the complete variable domain is EAGVVQSPRYKIIEKKQPVAFWCNPISGHNTLYWYLQNLGQGPELLIRYENEEAVDDSQLPKDRFSAERLKGVDSTLKIQPAELGDSAVYLCASSLTPDSYSEQYFGPGTRLTVT.

This clonotype has ten or more counts. This chain joins TRBV7-9 and TRBJ2-6, with D unresolved. The CDR3 totals 14 residues. The V end lost 5 bases, the J end lost 2 bases, and 7 bases lay between the germline ends. CDR1 SEHNR and CDR2 FQNEAQ come from the germline V gene (reference sequence). The CDR3, as DNA: TGTGCCAGCAGCCCCCTCGCTGGGGCCAACGTCCTGACTTTC. This encodes CASSPLAGANVLTF.

To note about this clonotype: A read error may explain this, as a much larger clone is one base away. The chain carries TRBV19 and TRBJ2-2; no clear D. Trimming cost V 5 bases and J 1 base, with 11 bases left between them. CDR1 LNHDA and CDR2 SQIVND come from the germline V gene (reference sequence). This CDR3 comprises 15 residues. CDR3 in amino acids: CASSVQAMNTGELFF. CDR3 nucleotide sequence: TGTGCCAGTAGTGTCCAGGCCATGAACACCGGGGAGCTGTTTTTT.

This clonotype was counted many times. V usage is TRBV27 and J usage is TRBJ1-2; 8 bases are shared with TRBD1. This CDR3 has 15 amino acids. The germline CDR1 and CDR2 sequences are MNHEY and SMNVEV (reference sequence). V shed 0 bases and J 4 bases; nucleotides not matched to a gene: 4. The CDR3 loop is CASSLSGTGTYGYTF. As DNA, the CDR3 is TGTGCCAGCAGTTTATCCGGGACAGGTACCTATGGCTACACCTTC.

In its sample, this clonotype was seen a few times. A junction end diverges from the germline sequence, so it may reflect a read error. The chain links TRBV5-1 to TRBJ1-5; a weak D match, TRBD1 (6 bases). Germline V lookup: CDR1 SGHRS, CDR2 YFSETQ. The CDR3 extends over 15 amino acids. The CDR3 region is CASSWRGDSNQPQHF. For the CDR3, the DNA is TGTGCCAGCAGCTGGAGGGGGGATAGCAATCAGCCCCAGCATTTT.

Many counts were recorded for this clonotype. J is TRBJ1-4 and V is TRBV28, with a possible D match to TRBD1 (5 bases). V was cut by 6 bases and J by 7 bases, with 9 bases left in between. Germline V CDR1 and CDR2: MDHEN, SYDVKM. The CDR3 contains 12 residues. The CDR3 DNA is TGTGCCAGCAGGGGGCCGGGTGAAAAACTGTTTTTT. This encodes CASRGPGEKLFF.

This clonotype occurred many times. The V gene is TRBV9, the J gene TRBJ2-1; 7 bases are shared with TRBD2. Germline CDR1 reads SGDLS; CDR2 reads YYNGEE. Trimming removed 1 base from V and 8 bases from J; junction bases left unmatched: 18. The CDR3 loop spans 18 amino acids. The CDR3 nucleotides read TGTGCCAGCAGCGTAAGGCTTGGGGCGGGAGTATCTGGGGATGAGCAGTTCTTC. Translating gives CASSVRLGAGVSGDEQFF.

This clonotype was detected a few times. The V and J genes are TRBV18 and TRBJ1-3; D perhaps matches TRBD1 (5 bases). The V gene lost 5 bases and the J gene lost 0 bases, with 14 bases spanning the gap. Germline CDR1 KGHSH, CDR2 LQKENI. This CDR3 has 16 amino acids. This CDR3 is CASSSGMAYSGNTIYF. The CDR3 nucleotides are TGTGCCAGCTCATCAGGGATGGCCTACTCTGGAAACACCATATATTTT.

The chain carries TRBV27 and TRBJ2-3; the match to TRBD1 covers 10 bases. In germline, CDR1 is MNHEY, CDR2 SMNVEV (reference sequence). Losses at the gene ends were 1 base for V and 2 bases for J; bases not matched to a gene: 9. This CDR3 comprises 18 residues. CDR3 coding DNA: TGTGCCAGCAGTTTATTGGGACAGGGGTGGAGGACCACAGATACGCAGTATTTT. This codes for CASSLLGQGWRTTDTQYF.

The sample holds many counts of this clonotype. The chain combines TRBV9 with TRBJ2-7; 12 bases align to TRBD2. Germline V gene sequence: CDR1 SGDLS, CDR2 YYNGEE. The CDR3 contains 15 residues. The V gene end was trimmed by 8 bases and the J gene end by 0 bases; junction bases not matched to a gene: 6. CDR3 residues: CASSSGRASSYEQYF. CDR3 sequence (DNA): TGTGCCAGTTCTAGCGGGAGGGCGAGCTCCTACGAGCAGTACTTC.

This clonotype was counted ten times or more. V is TRBV5-1 and J is TRBJ2-3, with 10 bases that match TRBD2. In germline, CDR1 is SGHRS, CDR2 YFSETQ. J was trimmed by 4 bases and V by 0 bases; bases with no gene match: 5. The CDR3 contains 16 residues. The CDR3 loop reads CASSLGASGRSDTQYF. For the CDR3, the DNA is TGCGCCAGCAGCTTGGGAGCTAGCGGGAGATCAGATACGCAGTATTTT.

This clonotype occurred many times. The chain joins TRBV18 to TRBJ2-5; no reliable D call. CDR3 size: 13 residues. CDR1 and CDR2 (germline): KGHSH, LQKENI. V was pared by 1 base and J by 4 bases, with 7 bases between. For the CDR3, the DNA is TGTGCCAGCTCACCACGCGACGGAGAGACCCAGTACTTC. As protein: CASSPRDGETQYF. Complete variable domain (other parts from reference TRBV18 and TRBJ2-5): NAGVMQNPRHLVRRRGQEARLRCSPMKGHSHVYWYRQLPEEGLKFMVYLQKENIIDESGMPKERFSAEFPKEGPSILRIQQVVRGDSAAYFCASSPRDGETQYFGPGTRLLVL.

This clonotype was observed a few times. V is TRBV27 and J is TRBJ2-3; weak D call: TRBD1 (6 bases). This CDR3 region has 19 residues. V shed 5 bases and J shed 0 bases, with 24 bases lying between them. Germline CDR1 MNHEY, CDR2 SMNVEV (reference sequence). DNA of the CDR3: TGTGCCAGCAGTCTCGGTATACTAGGGACATTCACTAGCACAGATACGCAGTATTTT. It translates to CASSLGILGTFTSTDTQYF.

This clonotype was seen repeatedly, ten times or more. The chain employs TRBV29-1 and TRBJ2-1; D uncertain. The germline V and J ends were trimmed by 5 bases and 1 base, with 9 bases remaining between them. This CDR3 contains 13 residues. Per germline, CDR1 SQVTM and CDR2 ANQGSEA. CDR3 sequence (DNA): TGCAGCGTTCCTTCAGGTTCCTACAATGAGCAGTTCTTC. Translating it yields CSVPSGSYNEQFF.

To note about this clonotype: A read error may be the cause here, since a much bigger clone is one base away. The chain couples TRBV27 to TRBJ2-5, with D perhaps TRBD1 or TRBD2 (6 bases each). From germline, CDR1 is MNHEY and CDR2 SMNVEV (reference sequence). The CDR3 has 16 residues. The CDR3 coding sequence is TGTACCAGCAGGAAGCTGGGGGCGGGACCGGGGGAGACCCAGTACTTC. This translates into CTSRKLGAGPGETQYF.

This clonotype has a handful of counts. V is TRBV19 and J is TRBJ2-3; TRBD1 agrees at 9 bases. This CDR3 comprises 15 residues. Germline values: CDR1 LNHDA, CDR2 SQIVND (reference sequence). J gave up 2 bases and V 10 bases, and 10 bases lay outside the gene matches. For the CDR3, the DNA is TGTGCCACCTCCTCCCGGGACAGGGACACAGATACGCAGTATTTT. Its protein is CATSSRDRDTDTQYF. Complete variable domain (other parts from reference TRBV19 and TRBJ2-3): DGGITQSPKYLFRKEGQNVTLSCEQNLNHDAMYWYRQDPGQGLRLIYYSQIVNDFQKGDIAEGYSVSREKKESFPLTVTSAQKNPTAFYLCATSSRDRDTDTQYFGPGTRLTVL.

This clonotype appeared many times. V usage is TRBV12-3 or TRBV12-4 and J usage is TRBJ2-1; 14 nucleotides match TRBD2. V trimming: 4 bases; J trimming: 0 bases; junction bases outside the gene matches: 11. This CDR3 has 20 residues. In nucleotides, the CDR3 is TGTGCCAGCAGTTCCCCGGGACTAGCGGGAGCCCACAGCTCCTACAATGAGCAGTTCTTC. This codes for CASSSPGLAGAHSSYNEQFF.

This clonotype was seen at least ten times. The chain joins TRBV13 to TRBJ1-2, with 7 bases lining up with TRBD1. CDR3 length equals 13 residues. Germline V gene data show CDR1 as PRHDT and CDR2 as FYEKMQ (reference sequence). J lost 5 bases, V lost 5 bases, and 5 bases had no gene match. CDR3 nucleotide sequence: TGTGCCAGCAGCCAACAGGGGAGGTATGGCTACACCTTC. Translated, it gives CASSQQGRYGYTF.

This clonotype was recorded many times. V gene TRBV7-6 combines with J gene TRBJ2-2; D remains unclear. This CDR3 is built from 15 residues. Trimming removed 2 bases at V and 0 bases at J, with 7 bases between. Germline V gene lookup returns CDR1 SGHVS and CDR2 FNYEAQ. The CDR3 DNA is TGTGCCAGCAGCTTAAGCGAACCGAACACCGGGGAGCTGTTTTTT. Its translation: CASSLSEPNTGELFF.

This clonotype was recorded at least ten times. CDR3 sequence reads: CASSLDQGRSNQPQHF. CDR3 nucleotide sequence: TGTGCCAGCAGTTTGGACCAGGGTAGGAGCAATCAGCCCCAGCATTTT. The rearrangement uses TRBV28 and TRBJ1-5; D perhaps matches TRBD1 (5 bases). The germline gives CDR1 MDHEN, CDR2 SYDVKM. This CDR3 spans 16 amino acids. V was cut by 3 bases and J by 1 base, with 13 bases left in between.

At least ten counts were recorded for this clonotype. This chain joins TRBV20-1 and TRBJ1-5; 10 positions agree with TRBD1. This CDR3 is 14 amino acids long. Looked up from germline, CDR1 is DFQATT and CDR2 is SNEGSKA (reference sequence). V was clipped by 1 base and J by 4 bases; unmatched bases: 1. CDR3 amino acids: CSARGDRGNQPQHF. In DNA form, the CDR3 reads TGCAGTGCTAGAGGGGACAGGGGAAATCAGCCCCAGCATTTT.

This clonotype has only one observation. This chain links TRBV3-1 with TRBJ2-5; maybe TRBD2 (6 bases). Germline lookup yields CDR1 LGHDT and CDR2 YNNKEL (reference sequence). Trimming stripped 0 bases from V and 3 bases from J, with 20 bases between. CDR3 length equals 18 residues. CDR3 sequence reads: CASSQDRFGAGKKETQYF. The CDR3 DNA sequence: TGTGCCAGCAGCCAAGATCGATTCGGGGCGGGAAAAAAAGAGACCCAGTACTTC.